These 10 T cell receptor beta chains came from one sample sequenced in a study of Ad26.COV2.S vaccination and SARS-CoV-2 variants (dated by TCRdb to the early 2020s). Library preparation employed the immunoSEQ multiplex PCR assay. The table was pulled from immuneACCESS by TCRdb, which kept in-frame rearrangements only. Such tables lose some clones; where checked, under half of the loss comes from unresolved V genes, and the rest has no known cause. The sample table holds some 420,000 clones, of which around 89% were seen once. The ten largest clones take up 3.6% of the sample. This specimen's treatment or condition label, per the study, means: roughly 19 received Ad26.COV2.S at low or high dose, single or two shots; a few received placebo; per-sample allocation not given. Repertoires of vaccine and placebo recipients were sequenced from samples collected on day 63 after the first injection. The specimen comprised peripheral blood, sampled in a trial of Ad26.COV2.S vaccine versus placebo. The receptors shown here come from a person aged 18-65 years who received the Ad26.COV2.S COVID-19 vaccine or a placebo.

The J gene is TRBJ1-6, the V gene TRBV4-3, with D perhaps TRBD1 (6 bases). V was trimmed by 4 bases and J by 7 bases, leaving 8 bases between them. This CDR3 comprises 13 residues. CDR1 LGHNA and CDR2 YSLEER come from the germline V gene. CDR3 DNA: TGCGCCAGCAGCCGGGGGGCAAATTCACCCCTCCACTTT. Protein sequence: CASSRGANSPLHF.

This clone has just one count. This chain connects TRBV28 to TRBJ2-1; tentatively, D is TRBD2 (6 bases). Looked up from germline, CDR1 is MDHEN and CDR2 is SYDVKM. V lost 4 bases to trimming and J lost 5 bases, with 12 bases between them. The CDR3 spans 14 residues. As DNA, the CDR3 is TGTGCCAGCAGTTCGTGGGGGGTCGACAATGAGCAGTTCTTC. Amino acid sequence: CASSSWGVDNEQFF. Together with reference TRBV28 and TRBJ2-1, the CDR3 gives the full variable domain: DVKVTQSSRYLVKRTGEKVFLECVQDMDHENMFWYRQDPGLGLRLIYFSYDVKMKEKGDIPEGYSVSREKKERFSLILESASTNQTSMYLCASSSWGVDNEQFFGPGTRLTVL.

V is TRBV19 and J is TRBJ2-7; a weak D match, TRBD1 (6 bases). Per germline, CDR1 LNHDA and CDR2 SQIVND (reference sequence). This CDR3 comprises 15 residues. Trimming removed 3 bases at V and 2 bases at J, with 14 bases between. Written as DNA, the CDR3 is TGTGCCAGTAGTATCGGGGCCAGGGGACCCTACGAGCAGTACTTC. This encodes CASSIGARGPYEQYF. Complete variable domain (other parts from reference TRBV19 and TRBJ2-7): DGGITQSPKYLFRKEGQNVTLSCEQNLNHDAMYWYRQDPGQGLRLIYYSQIVNDFQKGDIAEGYSVSREKKESFPLTVTSAQKNPTAFYLCASSIGARGPYEQYFGPGTRLTVT.

CDR3 bases: TGTGCCAGCACATTAACAGGGGCACTAAGCAATCAGCCCCAGCATTTT. Its translation is CASTLTGALSNQPQHF. The V call is TRBV21-1, the J call TRBJ1-5; no DNA check was done on the table's D call, TRBD1. TRBV21-1 is a pseudogene segment. This CDR3 has 16 residues.

J is TRBJ2-1 and V is TRBV9; 7 bases map to TRBD2. The junction had 5 bases not matched to a gene; V was cut back by 3 bases and J by 2 bases. Germline values: CDR1 SGDLS, CDR2 YYNGEE. This CDR3 is 15 amino acids long. CDR3 in DNA: TGTGCCAGCAGCGAAAGCGGGGCCCCCTACAATGAGCAGTTCTTC. This codes for CASSESGAPYNEQFF.

The rearrangement joins TRBV15 to TRBJ2-7; 9 positions agree with TRBD1. The CDR3 is 18 residues long. V lost 0 bases to trimming and J lost 4 bases; unmatched junction nucleotides: 13. In germline, CDR1 is LNHNV, CDR2 YYDKDF (reference sequence). The CDR3 DNA sequence: TGTGCCACCAGCAGAGATCAGCCAGGGACAGGGCGGCTATACGAGCAGTACTTC. Protein sequence: CATSRDQPGTGRLYEQYF.

The chain couples TRBV5-5 to TRBJ1-2; 9 bases line up with TRBD1. V dropped 5 bases and J dropped 0; count of bases not matched to a gene: 5. Looked up from germline, CDR1 is SGHKS and CDR2 is YYEKEE (reference sequence). The CDR3 covers 15 residues. The CDR3 DNA is TGTGCCAGCAGGCCCGGGACAGGGTCTAACTATGGCTACACCTTC. This sequence encodes CASRPGTGSNYGYTF. The full variable domain, in which reference TRBV5-5 and TRBJ1-2 provide the parts outside the CDR3, is DAGVTQSPTHLIKTRGQQVTLRCSPISGHKSVSWYQQVLGQGPQFIFQYYEKEERGRGNFPDRFSARQFPNYSSELNVNALLLGDSALYLCASRPGTGSNYGYTFGSGTRLTVV.

This chain joins TRBV5-1 and TRBJ2-5; D gene unclear. CDR3 length: 13 residues. The V gene's germline CDR1 is SGHRS and CDR2 YFSETQ. Trimming took 6 bases from V and 4 from J, leaving 13 bases between them. The CDR3, as DNA: TGCGCCAGCACCATCCCCCCAGGAGAGACCCAGTACTTC. This encodes CASTIPPGETQYF.

This clone was found once. This may stem from a read error, because a much larger clone lies one nucleotide away. The same CDR3 arises from other DNA sequences in this sample as well. This rearrangement joins TRBV5-1 to TRBJ2-7; 7 bases agree with TRBD1. Per germline, CDR1 SGHRS and CDR2 YFSETQ. The CDR3 is 14 residues long. Trimming removed 0 bases from V and 3 bases from J; junction bases left unmatched: 3. The CDR3 nucleotides read TGCGCCAGCAGCTTGGGACAGGGAATCTACGAGCAGTACTTC. It encodes CASSLGQGIYEQYF.

The chain couples TRBV7-9 to TRBJ1-5; possible D gene TRBD1, 6 bases. CDR1 and CDR2 (germline): SEHNR, FQNEAQ (reference sequence). Trimming cost V 0 bases and J 1 base, with 10 bases left between them. There are 16 residues in the CDR3. CDR3 region: CASSLARQGSNQPQHF. Here the CDR3 DNA reads TGTGCCAGCAGCTTAGCGAGGCAGGGGAGCAATCAGCCCCAGCATTTT.